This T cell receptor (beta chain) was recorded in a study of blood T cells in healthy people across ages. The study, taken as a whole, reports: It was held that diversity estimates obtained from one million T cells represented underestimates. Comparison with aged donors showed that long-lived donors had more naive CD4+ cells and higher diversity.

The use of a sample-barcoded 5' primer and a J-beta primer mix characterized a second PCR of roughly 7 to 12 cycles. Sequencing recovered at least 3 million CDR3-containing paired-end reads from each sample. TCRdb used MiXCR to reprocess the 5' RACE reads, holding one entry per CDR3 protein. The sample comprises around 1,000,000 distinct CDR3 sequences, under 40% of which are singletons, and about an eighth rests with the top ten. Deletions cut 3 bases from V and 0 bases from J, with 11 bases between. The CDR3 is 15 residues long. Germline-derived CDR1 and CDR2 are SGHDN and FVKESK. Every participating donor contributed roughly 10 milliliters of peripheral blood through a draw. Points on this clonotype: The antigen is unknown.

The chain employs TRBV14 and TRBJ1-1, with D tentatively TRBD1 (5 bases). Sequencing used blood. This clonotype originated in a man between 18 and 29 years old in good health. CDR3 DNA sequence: TGTGCCAGCAGCCAGCCTCAGGGCCTGAACACTGAAGCTTTCTTT. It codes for CASSQPQGLNTEAFF.